This T cell receptor (beta chain) was profiled in a study of response to subunit inactivated influenza vaccine. Findings and caveats of the study: Seasonal influenza vaccination, on each occasion, was suggested by the authors to recruit few new T cells.

Per the germline V gene, CDR1 is MDHEN and CDR2 is SYDVKM. Trimming shortened V by 2 bases and J by 7 bases, and 18 bases separated the two germline ends. CDR3 length: 15 residues. This clonotype appeared a few times. Its antigen is unknown. TCRdb processed the RT-PCR reads anew with MiXCR; each CDR3 protein has one entry. Among around 760,000 distinct CDR3 sequences listed, 11% to 15% were seen once. The sequence came from a man in his fifties who received an inactivated influenza vaccine. The material was PBMCs from blood, obtained approximately 15 days before vaccination. This chain joins TRBV28 and TRBJ2-7; D is possibly TRBD2 (6 bases). The CDR3 spells CASSLVAGRRREQYF. CDR3 sequence (DNA): TGTGCCAGCAGTTTAGTTGCGGGAAGGCGCAGGGAGCAGTACTTC.